This T cell receptor beta chain was observed in a study of blood T cell repertoires in COVID-19 (dated by TCRdb to the early 2020s). For the wider study: Samples from collaborators originated in the United States, Italy and Spain and spanned both the acute and convalescent phases of COVID-19. The material from the prospective study consisted of cDNA or gDNA derived from T cells, B-cell-depleted T cells, or PBMCs. Deeply sampled blood TCRbeta repertoires from subjects exposed to, actively infected with, or recovered from COVID-19 were included in the dataset. The repertoires were released in a freely available public database meant as a resource for research on the immune response to SARS-CoV-2. The samples were drawn from the first 160 participants of the ongoing ImmuneRACE study and from 1,254 subjects provided by 6 global collaborators. A de-identified subject ID, COVID-19 status, age in years and sex were almost always included in the sample metadata. Where HLA class I and class II types were available, the types were taken from metadata supplied by the sample provider, not from assay-based typing.

Comment on this clone: Its antigen has not been determined. Base qualities are not at hand, and no much larger clone is one base apart.

The paper as a whole reports these results and caveats: The quantity of clinical and demographic metadata differed by source and by participant and was supplied without curation.

TCRbeta CDR3 regions were amplified from genomic DNA by means of the immunoSEQ Assay, a bias-controlled multiplex PCR. Concerning the study's data processing: The number of nucleated cells in each sample was estimated from the amplification of reference gene primers within the assay. To quantify the absolute abundance of each unique TCRbeta CDR3 rearrangement, sequence reads were collapsed and filtered. For each sample, productive Simpson clonality was calculated as the square root of Simpson's diversity index over productive rearrangements. TCRdb limited this immuneACCESS table to in-frame rearrangements with V and J called. A share of clones is missing; checked studies link under half to unresolved V genes, and the rest is unexplained. V, J and clone size derive from that table, while D and trimming were established from the DNA sequence. Here the sample has about 140,000 clones; 85% to 90% occur a single time. Approximately 10% of the sample is in the top ten clones.

Each collaborating institution followed its own protocols to collect whole blood in K2EDTA tubes. For TCRbeta analysis, collaborator samples were shipped as frozen whole blood, as isolated PBMCs, or as DNA extracted from either sample type. This TCR was sampled from a woman at least 80 years old with acute or convalescent COVID-19. The sample consisted of peripheral blood.

The DNA is TGTGCCAGCAGGTGGCAGGGAATTGACACTGAAGCTTTCTTT. Translated, this is CASRWQGIDTEAFF. Rearrangement joined TRBV2 to TRBJ1-1; D gene: possibly TRBD1, on 5 matching bases. V and J are truncated by 6 bases and 3 bases respectively, leaving an intervening sequence of 14 bases. From a lookup of the germline V gene, CDR1 and CDR2 are SNHLY and FYNNEI. The CDR3 goes from the cysteine to the phenylalanine over 14 residues. The only DNA kept is the CDR3, 42 bases in frame from the first base.